What follows describes a single TCR beta chain. This sample stems from a study of tumor-infiltrating lymphocytes in oesophageal squamous cell carcinoma. The V end lost 2 bases, the J end lost 3 bases, and 12 bases lay between the germline ends. The germline V gene encodes CDR1 SGHTA and CDR2 FQGNSA. This CDR3 spans 15 amino acids. From the PCR reads, TCRdb called clonotypes with MiXCR, one entry per CDR3 protein. Of 15,000 to 20,000 distinct CDR3 sequences listed, more than 35% are singletons. Input material: esophageal tumor tissue. The chain recombines TRBV7-2 with TRBJ2-3; a possible D gene is TRBD2 (5 bases). This clonotype originated in a male donor with esophageal squamous cell carcinoma. DNA of the CDR3: TGTGCCAGCAGCTTAAGGGCGCTAGCAACAGATACGCAGTATTTT. Translation: CASSLRALATDTQYF.